One sample yielded the 27 T cell receptor beta chains listed below, sequenced in a study of identical twins. TCRdb redid the calling of the 5' RACE reads with MiXCR, one entry per CDR3 protein. The sample lists 1.5 million or so distinct CDR3 sequences; less than 40% were seen once. Sequencing was done on a sample of cord blood. The receptors derive from a newborn girl in good health.

This clonotype occurred a few times. This sequence joins TRBV18 and TRBJ2-3, with D possibly TRBD2 on 5 matching bases. This CDR3 has 16 amino acids. Germline V lookup: CDR1 KGHSH, CDR2 LQKENI. V lost 6 bases and J lost 2, with 18 bases in between. CDR3 amino acids: CASSPTSGFNTDTQYF. In DNA, the CDR3 is TGTGCCAGCTCCCCCACCAGCGGTTTTAACACAGATACGCAGTATTTT. Complete variable domain (other parts from reference TRBV18 and TRBJ2-3): NAGVMQNPRHLVRRRGQEARLRCSPMKGHSHVYWYRQLPEEGLKFMVYLQKENIIDESGMPKERFSAEFPKEGPSILRIQQVVRGDSAAYFCASSPTSGFNTDTQYFGPGTRLTVL.

This chain joins TRBV3-1 and TRBJ2-4; the D gene is possibly TRBD2 (7 bases). Germline values: CDR1 LGHDT, CDR2 YNNKEL (reference sequence). V was trimmed by 0 bases and J by 0 bases, leaving 24 bases between them. The CDR3 consists of 21 residues. CDR3 DNA: TGTGCCAGCAGCCAAGAGGGGGGGACAAAACTCACGCAACTAGCCAAAAACATTCAGTACTTC. This translates into CASSQEGGTKLTQLAKNIQYF.

The rearrangement uses TRBV6-1 and TRBJ1-1; a weak D match, TRBD1 (6 bases). The CDR3 is 14 residues long. Germline V gene sequence: CDR1 MNHNS, CDR2 SASEGT. Trimming took 5 bases from V and 1 from J, leaving 11 bases between them. The DNA for the CDR3 is TGTGCCAGCAGTAGAGGGGGAGGGAACACTGAAGCTTTCTTT. As protein: CASSRGGGNTEAFF.

As for this clonotype: An end of the junction differs from the germline gene, which may be a read error. V gene TRBV6-5 combines with J gene TRBJ1-6; the D is unclear. This CDR3 is 16 amino acids long. The germline CDR1 and CDR2 sequences are MNHEY and SVGAGI. The CDR3 bases are TGTGCCAGCAGTTACTCGTCGAGCTCCTATAATTCACCCCCCCACTTT. The encoded protein is CASSYSSSSYNSPPHF.

The chain uses TRBV28 and TRBJ2-5; TRBD2 matches 8 bases. The CDR3 length is 16 residues. Germline values: CDR1 MDHEN, CDR2 SYDVKM. The V gene end was trimmed by 2 bases and the J gene end by 11 bases; junction bases not matched to a gene: 16. In DNA form, the CDR3 reads TGTGCCAGCAGTTTAAGTTTTGGTGGGACTAGTATTGAGCAGTACTTC. Amino acid sequence: CASSLSFGGTSIEQYF.

The CDR3 bases are TGTGCCAGCAGCTTAGATCGGGCAGCCTACGAGCAGTACTTC. Translation: CASSLDRAAYEQYF. The V and J genes are TRBV11-2 and TRBJ2-5; D gene unclear. The tail of the sequence fits TRBJ2-7 better, so the J call may be wrong. This CDR3 spans 14 amino acids. In germline, CDR1 is SGHAT, CDR2 FQNNGV.

This chain joins TRBV5-1 and TRBJ2-7; TRBD1 aligns across 11 bases. J was trimmed by 6 bases and V by 4 bases; bases with no gene match: 6. Germline lookup yields CDR1 SGHRS and CDR2 YFSETQ. This CDR3 comprises 14 residues. CDR3 in amino acids: CASSRGQGASEQYF. The CDR3, as DNA: TGCGCCAGCAGCCGTGGACAGGGGGCGAGCGAGCAGTACTTC.

The chain recombines TRBV28 with TRBJ2-7, with 7 bases that match TRBD2. From germline, CDR1 is MDHEN and CDR2 SYDVKM. CDR3 size: 15 residues. With 0 bases clipped from V and 3 bases from J, the junction kept 5 bases outside the gene matches. In DNA form, the CDR3 reads TGTGCCAGCAGTTTATGGTACTCGGGGGGCTACGAGCAGTACTTC. It yields the protein CASSLWYSGGYEQYF.

This clonotype was seen a handful of times. The chain employs TRBV7-2 and TRBJ1-6; unclear D gene. Looked up from germline, CDR1 is SGHTA and CDR2 is FQGNSA. The V and J ends lost 3 bases and 7 bases respectively, with 10 bases between them. The CDR3 extends over 14 amino acids. CDR3 DNA sequence: TGTGCCAGCAGCTTCAATGGAGGGAATTCACCCCTCCACTTT. Protein sequence: CASSFNGGNSPLHF. The full variable domain, with the rest looked up from reference TRBV7-2 and TRBJ1-6, is GAGVSQSPSNKVTEKGKDVELRCDPISGHTALYWYRQSLGQGLEFLIYFQGNSAPDKSGLPSDRFSAERTGGSVSTLTIQRTQQEDSAVYLCASSFNGGNSPLHFGNGTRLTVT.

This chain joins TRBV6-5 and TRBJ2-4; tentatively, D is TRBD1 or TRBD2 (5 bases each). The CDR3 extends over 15 amino acids. V was clipped by 5 bases and J by 5 bases, with 16 bases between them. Germline V gene lookup returns CDR1 MNHEY and CDR2 SVGAGI. This CDR3 reads CASSARDGVQNIQYF. DNA of the CDR3: TGTGCCAGCAGTGCCCGGGACGGAGTACAAAACATTCAGTACTTC.

V is TRBV7-9 and J is TRBJ1-1; D gene unclear. Germline CDR1 SEHNR, CDR2 FQNEAQ (reference sequence). The ends were cut back, 8 bases at V and 3 bases at J, with 13 bases in the middle. The CDR3 spans 13 residues. The CDR3 coding sequence is TGTGCCAGCTGTCGAGGTACGGACACTGAAGCTTTCTTT. This codes for CASCRGTDTEAFF.

This sequence joins TRBV20-1 and TRBJ1-2; no firm D call. The CDR3 contains 12 residues. In germline, CDR1 is DFQATT, CDR2 SNEGSKA (reference sequence). V dropped 2 bases and J dropped 4 bases, with 8 bases sitting between them. CDR3 protein: CSARSRSYGYTF. In DNA form, the CDR3 reads TGCAGTGCTAGAAGCCGCAGCTATGGCTACACCTTC.

The chain joins TRBV6-1 to TRBJ2-3, with 8 bases fitting TRBD2. After removal of 4 bases from V and 4 bases from J, the junction contained 7 bases not matched to a gene. Germline V lookup: CDR1 MNHNS, CDR2 SASEGT. This CDR3 is 15 amino acids long. The CDR3 spells CASSGRAGDPDTQYF. CDR3 sequence (DNA): TGTGCCAGCAGTGGGAGAGCGGGAGATCCAGATACGCAGTATTTT.

CDR3 loop: CATSTLSGGLYNEQFF. The CDR3 DNA is TGTGCCACCTCGACCCTCTCGGGGGGCCTATACAATGAGCAGTTCTTC. V gene TRBV15 combines with J gene TRBJ2-1; weak D call: TRBD2 (7 bases). V shed 8 bases and J shed 4 bases, with 21 bases lying between them. The CDR3 length is 16 residues. Germline values: CDR1 LNHNV, CDR2 YYDKDF (reference sequence).

This chain connects TRBV20-1 to TRBJ2-3, with unresolved D. Per the germline V gene, CDR1 is DFQATT and CDR2 is SNEGSKA (reference sequence). The CDR3 consists of 15 residues. V was pared by 3 bases and J by 4 bases, with 17 bases between. The CDR3 region has the DNA TGCAGTGCTAGGGACCGGGTAGGAATCCCAGATACGCAGTATTTT. This encodes CSARDRVGIPDTQYF.

This clonotype was recorded many times. This chain uses TRBV29-1 with TRBJ2-5; no reliable D call. The CDR3 extends over 11 amino acids. Germline values: CDR1 SQVTM, CDR2 ANQGSEA. Trimming shortened V by 0 bases and J by 7 bases, and 6 bases separated the two germline ends. The DNA of the CDR3 is TGCAGCGTTGAAGAAAACGTGACCCAGTACTTC. Translation: CSVEENVTQYF.

This clonotype was seen more than once but under ten times. The chain employs TRBV10-3 and TRBJ2-7, with D perhaps TRBD1 (5 bases). This CDR3 has 13 residues. Germline CDR1 reads ENHRY; CDR2 reads SYGVKD. Trimming left V 7 bases short and J 0 bases short, with 10 bases between. Here the CDR3 reads CAIIRQGSYEQYF. CDR3 in DNA: TGTGCCATCATTAGGCAGGGCTCCTACGAGCAGTACTTC.

The rearrangement uses TRBV20-1 and TRBJ1-3, with 9 bases identical to TRBD1. Germline lookup yields CDR1 DFQATT and CDR2 SNEGSKA (reference sequence). The CDR3 runs 14 residues. V gave up 3 bases and J gave up 4 bases; unmatched junction bases: 4. The CDR3 region has the DNA TGCAGTGCTAGCCGGGGACAGGGAGGAAACACCATATATTTT. This codes for CSASRGQGGNTIYF.

This chain joins TRBV19 and TRBJ2-3; 7 nucleotides line up with TRBD1. V lost 5 bases, J lost 2 bases, and 10 bases stayed unmatched. The CDR3 consists of 16 residues. In germline, CDR1 is LNHDA, CDR2 SQIVND (reference sequence). CDR3 sequence reads: CASSPQTGVFTDTQYF. The CDR3 DNA reads as TGTGCCAGTAGTCCGCAAACAGGGGTCTTCACAGATACGCAGTATTTT. The full variable domain, with the rest looked up from reference TRBV19 and TRBJ2-3, is DGGITQSPKYLFRKEGQNVTLSCEQNLNHDAMYWYRQDPGQGLRLIYYSQIVNDFQKGDIAEGYSVSREKKESFPLTVTSAQKNPTAFYLCASSPQTGVFTDTQYFGPGTRLTVL.

The gene calls are TRBV20-1 and TRBJ2-1; 7 positions match TRBD2. CDR3 size: 15 residues. J was trimmed by 4 bases and V by 0 bases; bases with no gene match: 6. Per germline, CDR1 DFQATT and CDR2 SNEGSKA (reference sequence). The CDR3 region is CSARDRREPYNEQFF. The DNA of the CDR3 is TGCAGTGCTAGAGATCGGCGGGAGCCTTACAATGAGCAGTTCTTC.

This chain joins TRBV18 and TRBJ2-1; tentatively, D is TRBD2 (6 bases). The CDR3 consists of 14 residues. V was pared by 5 bases and J by 8 bases, with 16 bases between. The V gene's germline CDR1 is KGHSH and CDR2 LQKENI. CDR3: CASSYLLALDEQFF. CDR3 DNA sequence: TGTGCCAGCTCATATTTACTAGCTTTGGATGAGCAGTTCTTC.

J is TRBJ1-2 and V is TRBV29-1; D is ambiguous. Germline CDR1 reads SQVTM; CDR2 reads ANQGSEA. This CDR3 has 11 residues. Trimming removed 7 bases from V and 2 bases from J, with 8 bases in between. CDR3 protein: CSAVVNYGYTF. CDR3 nucleotide sequence: TGCAGCGCTGTGGTAAACTATGGCTACACCTTC.

DNA of the CDR3: TGTGCCATCAGTGAGAAAGGGGGGCATAGCAATCAGCCCCAGCATTTT. Translated, it gives CAISEKGGHSNQPQHF. This chain links TRBV10-3 with TRBJ1-5, with a weak D call TRBD1 (6 bases). The V end was cut by 2 bases, the J end by 0 bases, with 11 bases between. There are 16 residues in the CDR3. The germline V gene encodes CDR1 ENHRY and CDR2 SYGVKD.

The CDR3 nucleotides read TGTGCCAGCAGTTTTGGGGTTAGCGAAAAACTGTTTTTT. Translating gives CASSFGVSEKLFF. V usage is TRBV27 and J usage is TRBJ1-4; D is unclear. CDR3 length: 13 amino acids. Trimming stripped 3 bases from V and 8 bases from J, with 10 bases between. Germline V lookup: CDR1 MNHEY, CDR2 SMNVEV (reference sequence).

This clonotype was seen many times. At one end, the junction sequence differs from germline, possibly due to a read error. The genes are TRBV5-1 and TRBJ1-5, with D possibly being TRBD1 (5 bases). Germline V gene lookup returns CDR1 SGHRS and CDR2 YFSETQ. The CDR3 has 14 amino acids. For the CDR3, the DNA is TGTGCCAGCAGTTTGGGGGTTGGCAATCAGCCCCAGCATTTT. It yields the protein CASSLGVGNQPQHF.

This clonotype has only a few counts. The CDR3 loop reads CATKPGTGGGEQYF. The CDR3 coding sequence is TGTGCCACTAAGCCCGGGACAGGGGGCGGTGAGCAGTACTTC. V gene TRBV28 combines with J gene TRBJ2-7; the match to TRBD1 covers 12 bases. The CDR3 is 14 amino acids. Germline CDR1 is MDHEN and CDR2 is SYDVKM. V trimming: 10 bases; J trimming: 7 bases; junction bases outside the gene matches: 11.

This clonotype was seen a single time. This chain joins TRBV20-1 and TRBJ2-7; TRBD2 agrees at 7 bases. V shed 5 bases, J shed 12 bases, and the junction held 19 bases outside the gene matches. Germline V gene sequence: CDR1 DFQATT, CDR2 SNEGSKA (reference sequence). The CDR3 length is 14 residues. Written as DNA, the CDR3 is TGCAGTGCTTCCCCAGGGAGCCGGGAGGAGTTGGGGTACTTC. Its protein product is CSASPGSREELGYF.